These T cell receptor beta chains were read from a single sample in a study of blood T cell repertoires in COVID-19. Libraries were prepared by immunoSEQ multiplex PCR; TCRdb keeps only in-frame clonotypes and omits some of them. The sample holds 200,000 or so clones, roughly 80% seen once. Sequenced input: peripheral blood. The receptors were sampled from an elderly woman with acute or convalescent COVID-19. Both conserved end residues are part of each CDR3. Each record gives: J gene, D gene, clone size, V gene, CDR3 protein, CDR3 DNA. D genes are given only for firm matches. Expanded clones are given a class, and other clones once, few, many or no size at all.

TRBJ1-2 TRBD1 - TRBV30 CAWSLSSEGAYGYTF TGTGCCTGGAGTCTCTCCTCGGAGGGGGCCTATGGCTACACCTTC
TRBJ2-7 - few TRBV10-3 CAISGGVRGEEQYF TGTGCCATCAGTGGGGGGGTGAGGGGTGAAGAGCAGTACTTC
TRBJ2-7 TRBD1 - TRBV11-2 CASSLGTANYEQYF TGTGCCAGCAGCCTGGGGACAGCGAACTACGAGCAGTACTTT
TRBJ2-1 TRBD2 many TRBV19 CASSQPGLAVYNEQFF TGTGCCAGTAGTCAACCGGGACTAGCAGTTTACAATGAGCAGTTCTTC
TRBJ1-1 - - TRBV2 CASTPYIYRDANTEAFF TGTGCCAGCACTCCGTATATATACAGGGATGCGAACACTGAAGCTTTCTTT
TRBJ2-5 - - TRBV5-1 CASSLRQGVQETQYF TGCGCCAGCAGCTTGAGGCAGGGTGTACAAGAGACCCAGTACTTC
TRBJ1-1 - few TRBV12-1 CASSLNRGENTEAFF TGTGCCAGCAGCTTAAACAGGGGCGAGAACACTGAAGCTTTCTTT
TRBJ1-4 - - TRBV6-6 CAGRRPGYEKLFF TGTGCCGGCCGTCGGCCAGGGTATGAAAAACTGTTTTTT
TRBJ2-7 TRBD2 few TRBV2 CASSEETSGGPSSPEQYF TGTGCCAGCAGTGAGGAGACTAGCGGGGGCCCGAGCTCACCCGAGCAGTACTTC
TRBJ2-5 TRBD2 few TRBV4-1 CASSQGEGLAGEETQYF TGCGCCAGCAGCCAAGGAGAGGGACTAGCGGGGGAAGAGACCCAGTACTTC
TRBJ1-2 - few TRBV10-1 CASSPRKVGGALNYGYTF TGCGCCAGCAGTCCACGGAAGGTCGGGGGGGCCCTAAACTATGGCTACACCTTC